The 24 T cell receptor beta chains presented below share a single source sample, sequenced in a study of T cells in women clearing cervical HPV infection. This table comes from immunoSEQ multiplex PCR, and its TCRdb copy is limited to in-frame clones, with some not included. In all, the sample yields 46,000 or so clones. The sample consisted of blood buffy coat. The receptors derive from a woman between 18 and 69 years old with a cervical HPV16 infection that either progressed to CIN3+ or cleared (not recorded which).

As concerns this clone: The CDR3 end is not reached by the read, which stops 3 residues before it; the germline J gene fills it in. The chain joins TRBV18 to TRBJ2-2; the D call may be TRBD1 or TRBD2 (5 bases each). This CDR3 spans 13 amino acids. CDR1 is KGHSH, CDR2 LQKENI, per germline. Partial CDR3 DNA: TGTGCCAGCTCACCTGAGAGGGGAGAAAAG. Translated: CASSPERGEK. The full CDR3 reads CASSPERGEKLFF.

About this clone: The CDR3 goes on 3 residues after the read ends, and that part is filled in from the germline J gene. The rearrangement links TRBV5-6 to TRBJ2-7; possibly TRBD2 for D (5 bases). CDR1 and CDR2 (germline): SGHDT, YYEEEE. With 0 bases removed from V and 0 bases from J, the gap between germline ends came to 7 bases. CDR3 size: 14 residues. CDR3 DNA, as far as it was read: TGTGCCAGCAGCTTGGCGGGGAGCTCCTACGAG. The encoded protein is CASSLAGSSYE. The complete CDR3 reads CASSLAGSSYEQYF.

Concerning this clone itself: Read data end 3 residues before the CDR3 end; the end is taken from the germline J gene. This chain joins TRBV20-1 and TRBJ2-5, with 14 bases matching TRBD2. This CDR3 contains 16 residues. Germline V CDR1 and CDR2: DFQATT, SNEGSKA (reference sequence). The trim removed 4 bases at V and 2 bases at J, leaving 6 bases unmatched. The CDR3 is CSAIRTSGRPQETQYF. CDR3 bases read: TGCAGTGCTATACGGACTAGCGGGAGGCCTCAAGAGACC.

Worth noting for this clone: Read coverage stops 3 residues before the CDR3 terminus; the germline J gene supplies the remainder. This sequence joins TRBV20-1 and TRBJ1-5; the match to TRBD1 covers 9 bases. Trimming removed 3 bases from V and 6 bases from J; junction bases left unmatched: 6. The CDR3 runs to 14 residues. Germline assignment: CDR1 DFQATT and CDR2 SNEGSKA (reference sequence). CDR3 amino acids: CSASPGTGSQPQHF. The sequenced part of the CDR3 DNA is TGCAGTGCTAGCCCCGGGACAGGGAGTCAGCCC.

Concerning this clone: The CDR3 goes on 3 residues after the read ends, and that part is filled in from the germline J gene. The chain has TRBV18 and TRBJ1-1; 9 bases are a match to TRBD1. Germline values: CDR1 KGHSH, CDR2 LQKENI. The CDR3 runs to 11 residues. The sequenced part of the CDR3 DNA is TGTGCCAGCTCACTGGACAGGGGA. Translated, it gives CASSLDRG. In full, the CDR3 reads CASSLDRGAFF.

About this clone: With the read ending 3 residues before the CDR3 end, the germline J gene is used to fill in that end. The V call is TRBV19, the J call TRBJ1-5, with TRBD1 identical over 7 bases. After removal of 9 bases from V and 5 bases from J, the junction contained 4 bases not matched to a gene. The germline V gene encodes CDR1 LNHDA and CDR2 SQIVND (reference sequence). The CDR3 length is 12 residues. CDR3 bases read: TGTGCCAGCGGGGACAGAGATCAGCCC. This gives the protein CASGDRDQP. The whole CDR3 protein is CASGDRDQPQHF.

The CDR3: CASSPFRDRAALNQPQHF. The DNA read from the CDR3 is TGTGCCAGCAGCCCCTTTAGAGACAGGGCGGCACTCAATCAGCCC. V gene TRBV14 combines with J gene TRBJ1-5; TRBD1 matches 7 bases. Read coverage stops 3 residues before the CDR3 terminus; the germline J gene supplies the remainder. V gave up 4 bases and J gave up 3 bases; unmatched junction bases: 15. Germline assignment: CDR1 SGHDN and CDR2 FVKESK. The CDR3 sequence is 18 residues long.

Details on this clone: The read finishes 3 residues shy of the CDR3 end, and the germline J gene is used to complete it. The chain employs TRBV28 and TRBJ1-2; D may be TRBD1 (5 bases). Germline assignment: CDR1 MDHEN and CDR2 SYDVKM. V was pared by 7 bases and J by 5 bases, with 17 bases between. The CDR3 spans 14 residues. The covered CDR3 bases are TGTGCCAGCACCACCGGCGGGGCGTATTATGGC. Translating gives CASTTGGAYYG. The CDR3 in full is CASTTGGAYYGYTF.

As concerns this clone: Read data end 3 residues before the CDR3 end; the end is taken from the germline J gene. The gene calls are TRBV7-8 and TRBJ2-2; 8 bases line up with TRBD2. CDR1 and CDR2 (germline): SGHVS, FQNEAQ. CDR3 length equals 14 residues. The J segment lost 1 base and the V segment lost 11 bases, leaving 6 bases of the junction unmatched. Incomplete CDR3 DNA: TGTGCCGCCGGGGGGGTGGGGAACACCGGGGAG. This translates into CAAGGVGNTGE. The whole CDR3 reads CAAGGVGNTGELFF.

Concerning this clone itself: The CDR3 end falls 3 residues outside the read, so it is completed with the germline J gene. The genes are TRBV19 and TRBJ2-4; perhaps TRBD1 as D (6 bases). The germline V gene encodes CDR1 LNHDA and CDR2 SQIVND (reference sequence). The germline V and J ends were trimmed by 6 bases and 3 bases, with 15 bases remaining between them. The CDR3 sequence is 15 residues long. The CDR3 DNA, read in part, is TGTGCCAGTAGACCAACGGACAGAATCAAAAACATT. Its translation: CASRPTDRIKNI. The entire CDR3 sequence reads CASRPTDRIKNIQYF.

Worth noting for this clone: Read coverage stops 3 residues before the CDR3 terminus; the germline J gene supplies the remainder. The rearrangement joins TRBV12-5 to TRBJ2-1; TRBD2 agrees at 7 bases. V shed 7 bases, J shed 4 bases, and the junction held 10 bases outside the gene matches. The germline V gene has CDR1 LGHNT and CDR2 FRNRAP. The CDR3 sequence is 15 residues long. CDR3 amino acids: CASADSGFSYNEQFF. Partial CDR3 DNA: TGTGCTAGTGCCGATAGCGGGTTCTCTTACAATGAG.

On this clone: From the germline J gene comes the end of the CDR3, since the read stops 3 residues before it. The chain employs TRBV20-1 and TRBJ2-7, with D possibly TRBD1 on 6 matching bases. The CDR3 covers 14 residues. V was shortened by 4 bases and J by 3 bases, with 16 bases between the two germline ends. Germline V gene sequence: CDR1 DFQATT, CDR2 SNEGSKA (reference sequence). CDR3 loop: CSAKSPQGSYEQYF. The DNA read from the CDR3 is TGCAGTGCTAAAAGCCCTCAGGGGAGCTACGAG.

A word on this clone: The read is 3 residues too short to cover the CDR3 end, so that end is filled in from the germline J gene. The V gene is TRBV19, the J gene TRBJ2-6, with 7 bases identical to TRBD1. CDR3 length equals 19 residues. V trimming: 0 bases; J trimming: 1 base; junction bases outside the gene matches: 9. Germline values: CDR1 LNHDA, CDR2 SQIVND (reference sequence). The covered CDR3 bases are TGTGCCAGTAGTATAGATCTGGCAGGGGGAGCTTCTGGGGCCAACGTC. It codes for CASSIDLAGGASGANV. The CDR3 as a whole reads CASSIDLAGGASGANVLTF.

With regard to this clone: The read comes to an end 3 residues before the CDR3 does, leaving the germline J gene to fill in the end. V gene TRBV5-1 combines with J gene TRBJ2-7, with 8 positions matching TRBD1. V lost 3 bases and J lost 0; bases outside the gene matches: 8. Germline values: CDR1 SGHRS, CDR2 YFSETQ. CDR3 length: 16 amino acids. Partial CDR3 DNA: TGCGCCAGCAGCTCTACTTCAGGGGGCGTCTCCTACGAG. This translates into CASSSTSGGVSYE. In full, the CDR3 is CASSSTSGGVSYEQYF.

A note on this clone: The read terminates 3 residues before the CDR3 end, so the remaining end is supplied by the germline J gene. The genes are TRBV6-1 and TRBJ2-3, with D maybe TRBD2 (5 bases). This CDR3 contains 15 residues. From germline, CDR1 is MNHNS and CDR2 SASEGT. The sequenced CDR3 bases are TGTGCCAGCAGTGAATCGCCGGGGTCTAGGGAGACG. Translating gives CASSESPGSRET. The CDR3 as a whole reads CASSESPGSRETQYF.

CDR3 DNA, as far as it was read: TGCAGTGTTCGAGCGGGGGCCCCCGCAGATACG. This gives the protein CSVRAGAPADT. The whole CDR3 protein reads CSVRAGAPADTQYF. The genes are TRBV20-1 and TRBJ2-3, with 8 bases aligning to TRBD2. The read comes to an end 3 residues before the CDR3 does, leaving the germline J gene to fill in the end. The junction had 10 bases not matched to a gene; V was cut back by 7 bases and J by 4 bases. Per the germline V gene, CDR1 is DFQATT and CDR2 is SNEGSKA (reference sequence). The CDR3 contains 14 residues.

Worth noting for this clone: The sequenced fragment ends 3 residues before the CDR3 boundary, so the rest is inferred from the germline J gene. The chain joins TRBV19 to TRBJ1-4; a possible D gene is TRBD1 (5 bases). Germline CDR1 and CDR2: LNHDA and SQIVND (reference sequence). This CDR3 region has 14 residues. CDR3 bases read: TGTGCCAGTAGTTGGAGCTCTGGGGCCAACGTA. This codes for CASSWSSGANV. The entire CDR3 protein is CASSWSSGANVLFF.

A remark on this clone: The observed sequence ends 3 residues before the CDR3 terminus, with the missing tail filled in from the germline J gene. The genes are TRBV14 and TRBJ1-2, with 8 bases identical to TRBD1. J lost 7 bases, V lost 4 bases, and 14 bases had no gene match. Germline CDR1 is SGHDN and CDR2 is FVKESK. CDR3 size: 16 residues. The CDR3 here is CASSLRPGTGSFGYTF. The DNA read from the CDR3 is TGTGCCAGCAGCCTTAGACCCGGGACAGGTAGTTTTGGC.

On this clone: The CDR3 end is not reached by the read, which stops 3 residues before it; the germline J gene fills it in. V gene TRBV6-2 or TRBV6-3 combines with J gene TRBJ1-2; 8 bases match TRBD1. Per germline, CDR1 MNHEY and CDR2 SVGEGT. Trimming removed 4 bases from V and 4 bases from J; junction bases left unmatched: 5. This CDR3 is 14 amino acids long. The sequenced CDR3 bases are TGTGCCAGCAGTTTGACAGGGGTTGGCTATGGC. Translated: CASSLTGVGYG. The whole CDR3 protein is CASSLTGVGYGYTF.

CDR3 loop: CASSLGTERNYGYTF. Incomplete CDR3 DNA: TGCGCCAGCAGCTTGGGTACCGAGCGTAACTATGGC. V and J are TRBV5-1 and TRBJ1-2; D remains ambiguous. The read finishes 3 residues shy of the CDR3 end, and the germline J gene is used to complete it. Looked up from germline, CDR1 is SGHRS and CDR2 is YFSETQ. This CDR3 has 15 amino acids. V was clipped by 0 bases and J by 1 base, with 10 bases between them.

As for this clone: The CDR3 end falls 3 residues outside the read, so it is completed with the germline J gene. The chain joins TRBV20-1 to TRBJ1-2, with no clear D. The CDR3 has 11 residues. Germline assignment: CDR1 DFQATT and CDR2 SNEGSKA (reference sequence). CDR3 residues: CSAQDQETYTF. The sequenced part of the CDR3 DNA is TGCAGTGCCCAGGATCAAGAGACC.

CDR3 protein: CASSLTEAEQETQYF. The sequenced part of the CDR3 DNA is TGTGCCAGCAGCCTCACCGAAGCGGAGCAAGAGACC. The chain carries TRBV14 and TRBJ2-5; TRBD2 is a possible D gene (5 bases). The read terminates 3 residues ahead of where the CDR3 ends, so the germline J gene completes it. The V gene's germline CDR1 is SGHDN and CDR2 FVKESK. V lost 4 bases and J 2 bases, leaving 14 bases between the germline ends. This CDR3 contains 15 residues.

With respect to this clone: The DNA ends 3 residues before the CDR3 does, and the rest of the CDR3 is filled in from the germline J gene. The V call is TRBV5-1, the J call TRBJ1-6, with 9 bases matching TRBD1. Germline CDR1 reads SGHRS; CDR2 reads YFSETQ. The CDR3 extends over 15 amino acids. The V and J ends lost 3 bases and 9 bases, in that order; junction bases with no gene match: 7. The CDR3 sequence: CASSWVQGATSPLHF. Incomplete CDR3 DNA: TGCGCCAGCAGCTGGGTACAGGGGGCGACTTCACCC.

The CDR3 here is CASSLIRGLQPQHF. The DNA read from the CDR3 is TGTGCCAGCAGCTTAATCAGGGGGCTACAGCCC. The V and J genes are TRBV5-5 and TRBJ1-5; 8 bases line up with TRBD1. The CDR3 extends 3 residues past the end of the read, so its final part is completed from the germline J gene. There are 14 residues in the CDR3. CDR1 and CDR2 from the germline V gene are SGHKS and YYEKEE (reference sequence). After removal of 2 bases from V and 7 bases from J, the junction contained 5 bases not matched to a gene. The full variable domain, in which reference TRBV5-5 and TRBJ1-5 provide the parts outside the CDR3, is DAGVTQSPTHLIKTRGQQVTLRCSPISGHKSVSWYQQVLGQGPQFIFQYYEKEERGRGNFPDRFSARQFPNYSSELNVNALLLGDSALYLCASSLIRGLQPQHFGDGTRLSIL.